Listed below are T cell receptor beta chains from one sample, sequenced in a study of CD8 T cells in Susac syndrome. TCRdb reprocessed the immunoSEQ multiplex PCR reads via MiXCR and lists one record per CDR3 protein. The sample contains about 130,000 distinct CDR3 sequences, 85% to 95% of which appear only once. Sequences were obtained from CD8+ T cells from PBMCs. These receptors originate from a human donor with Susac syndrome. The CDR3 runs from the conserved cysteine through the conserved F or W. D genes are given only for firm matches. Clone size is given for some rows only: seen once, a few or many times, or a class if the clone is expanded.

D gene: -; clone size: -; V gene: TRBV7-8; J gene: TRBJ2-2; CDR3 protein: CASSRAETPNTGELFF; CDR3 DNA: TGTGCCAGCAGCCGAGCAGAGACACCGAACACCGGGGAGCTGTTTTTT
D gene: -; clone size: -; V gene: TRBV7-8; J gene: TRBJ2-7; CDR3 protein: CASSLEAVQGPYF; CDR3 DNA: TGTGCCAGCAGCTTAGAGGCTGTTCAGGGGCCCTACTTC
D gene: -; clone size: few; V gene: TRBV30; J gene: TRBJ1-1; CDR3 protein: CAWSVLGTEAFF; CDR3 DNA: TGTGCCTGGAGTGTCTTAGGGACTGAAGCTTTCTTT
D gene: TRBD2; clone size: once; V gene: TRBV4-1; J gene: TRBJ2-7; CDR3 protein: CASSHPPAGSSYEQYF; CDR3 DNA: TGCGCCAGCAGCCACCCTCCAGCGGGAAGCTCCTACGAGCAGTACTTC
D gene: -; clone size: -; V gene: TRBV13; J gene: TRBJ2-7; CDR3 protein: CASSLKSEQYF; CDR3 DNA: TGTGCCAGCAGCCTCAAGAGTGAGCAGTACTTC
D gene: -; clone size: -; V gene: TRBV4-1; J gene: TRBJ2-7; CDR3 protein: CASSPSGQRDTHPYEQYF; CDR3 DNA: TGCGCCAGCAGCCCCTCAGGCCAACGGGACACCCACCCCTACGAGCAGTACTTC
D gene: -; clone size: once; V gene: TRBV28; J gene: TRBJ2-5; CDR3 protein: CASSPAMENQETQYF; CDR3 DNA: TGTGCCAGCAGTCCCGCGATGGAAAACCAAGAGACCCAGTACTTC
D gene: -; clone size: -; V gene: TRBV5-4; J gene: TRBJ2-5; CDR3 protein: CASSPGTVQETQYF; CDR3 DNA: TGTGCCAGCAGCCCTGGCACTGTACAAGAGACCCAGTACTTC
D gene: -; clone size: -; V gene: TRBV7-8; J gene: TRBJ2-7; CDR3 protein: CASSPGAIYEQYF; CDR3 DNA: TGTGCCAGCAGCCCCGGAGCGATCTACGAGCAGTACTTC
D gene: -; clone size: -; V gene: TRBV29-1; J gene: TRBJ2-5; CDR3 protein: CSVGRRDSTRQETQYF; CDR3 DNA: TGCAGCGTGGGCCGACGGGATTCCACCCGGCAAGAGACCCAGTACTTC
D gene: -; clone size: -; V gene: TRBV10-2; J gene: TRBJ2-7; CDR3 protein: CASSEFENYEQYF; CDR3 DNA: TGCGCCAGCAGTGAGTTCGAAAACTACGAGCAGTACTTC